A selection of T cell receptor beta chains follows, all from one sample in a study of STAT5B mutations in CD4+ large granular lymphocyte leukemia. Method: immunoSEQ multiplex PCR; TCRdb's copy keeps in-frame clones and lacks some. The table shows approximately 30,000 clones, with about four fifths occurring only once. Source material: CD4+ T cells from blood buffy coats. The receptors originated from a human donor in good health. Both conserved end residues are part of each CDR3. Each record gives: V gene, clone size, J gene, D gene, CDR3 protein, CDR3 DNA. The D gene is left open where the match is weak. Where a row states a size, it is once, few, many or the class of an expanded clone; other rows omit it.

V: TRBV11-2
size: -
J: TRBJ2-3
D: -
CDR3: CASSLVGRPDTQYF
DNA: TGTGCCAGCAGCTTAGTGGGGCGGCCAGATACGCAGTATTTT

V: TRBV10-1
size: -
J: TRBJ1-1
D: -
CDR3: CASSWGRGSATEAFF
DNA: TGCGCCAGCAGTTGGGGTCGGGGTTCCGCCACTGAAGCTTTCTTT

V: TRBV28
size: -
J: TRBJ2-1
D: TRBD2
CDR3: CASSSGTSGKYNEQFF
DNA: TGTGCCAGCAGTTCAGGGACTAGCGGTAAATACAATGAGCAGTTCTTC

V: TRBV5-4
size: few
J: TRBJ1-2
D: -
CDR3: CASSLVGYGYTF
DNA: TGTGCCAGCAGCTTGGTAGGGTATGGCTACACCTTC

V: TRBV7-6
size: -
J: TRBJ2-1
D: -
CDR3: CASSLTGLSNEQFF
DNA: TGTGCCAGCAGCTTAACGGGACTCTCCAATGAGCAGTTCTTC

V: TRBV28
size: -
J: TRBJ1-5
D: -
CDR3: CASRRRSYREGQPQHF
DNA: TGTGCCAGCAGACGACGGTCTTACAGGGAGGGTCAGCCCCAGCATTTT

V: TRBV30
size: few
J: TRBJ1-5
D: -
CDR3: CAWSVSQNQPQHF
DNA: TGTGCCTGGAGTGTTAGCCAGAATCAGCCCCAGCATTTT

V: TRBV7-8
size: -
J: TRBJ2-7
D: -
CDR3: CASSLGRTGRTSYEQYF
DNA: TGTGCCAGCAGCTTAGGTCGTACAGGCAGGACATCCTACGAGCAGTACTTC

V: TRBV15
size: once
J: TRBJ1-5
D: -
CDR3: CATSGTSSNQPQHF
DNA: TGTGCCACCAGCGGTACAAGTAGCAATCAGCCCCAGCATTTT

V: TRBV7-2
size: -
J: TRBJ1-1
D: -
CDR3: CASSLVSVTEAFF
DNA: TGTGCCAGCAGCTTAGTATCCGTGACTGAAGCTTTCTTT

V: TRBV19
size: -
J: TRBJ2-5
D: TRBD2
CDR3: CATSGLAGEETQYF
DNA: TGTGCCACCTCGGGACTAGCGGGAGAAGAGACCCAGTACTTC

V: TRBV5-6
size: -
J: TRBJ1-2
D: TRBD1
CDR3: CASSPDAGGSYGYTF
DNA: TGTGCCAGCAGCCCCGATGCAGGGGGCAGCTATGGCTACACCTTC

V: TRBV11-2
size: -
J: TRBJ2-7
D: TRBD1
CDR3: CASSFGTGISYEQYF
DNA: TGTGCCAGCAGCTTTGGGACAGGGATCTCCTACGAGCAGTACTTC

V: TRBV6-4
size: -
J: TRBJ2-5
D: -
CDR3: CASSDGDSQETQYF
DNA: TGTGCCAGCAGTGACGGTGACAGCCAAGAGACCCAGTACTTC

V: TRBV5-1
size: -
J: TRBJ2-1
D: TRBD2
CDR3: CASSFNGLAGYNEQFF
DNA: TGCGCCAGCAGCTTTAATGGACTAGCGGGTTACAATGAGCAGTTCTTC

V: TRBV2
size: -
J: TRBJ2-4
D: TRBD1
CDR3: CASHDRGGIQYF
DNA: TGTGCCAGCCACGACAGGGGCGGCATTCAGTACTTC

V: TRBV6-6
size: -
J: TRBJ1-1
D: -
CDR3: CASSYFRRNTEAFF
DNA: TGTGCCAGCAGTTACTTCCGGAGGAACACTGAAGCTTTCTTT